This T cell receptor beta chain appears in the sequencing data of a study of shared clonotypes between healthy human individuals. About the research overall: Those who served as donors were a couple of women and a few men between the ages of 18 and 49.

Concerning this clone: The antigen is undetermined.

General study results and limits: Only blood samples were collected, and tissue repertoires likely differ.

Donors, healthy HIV-negative adults, lacked recent acute infections or vaccinations. Sequencing used immunoSEQ multiplex PCR; TCRdb keeps in-frame clones, though not all of them. The sample has more than 450,000 clones; 79% are singletons. The sequence was obtained from a woman aged 40 to 50 in good health. Some clones in this sample may be carry-over from other donors' samples. The sequencing sample was made of PBMCs.

Here the CDR3 reads CASTLTQGERATQYF. Here the CDR3 DNA reads TGTGCCAGCACCCTGACGCAGGGGGAACGAGCTACGCAGTATTTT. J is TRBJ2-3 and V is TRBV7-9; 7 bases align to TRBD1. Germline lookup yields CDR1 SEHNR and CDR2 FQNEAQ (reference sequence). The CDR3 is made up of 15 amino acids. Trimming at V came to 7 bases and at J to 8 bases, leaving 15 bases not matched to a gene.